The present TCR gamma chain was sequenced within a study of γδ T cells in repeated Plasmodium falciparum infection. Study overall: Age- and gender-matched Australian children served as comparison for malaria-exposed Malian children.

This clone appeared many times. Its cognate antigen is unknown. Bulk repertoires came from Vgamma9/Vdelta2+ or Vdelta2-negative gammadelta T cells flow-sorted from PBMC. The CDR3 extends over 16 amino acids. Germline V gene sequence: CDR1 VENAVY, CDR2 YDSYNSRV. The V and J ends lost 2 bases and 5 bases, in that order; junction bases with no gene match: 15. Study-wide points: Vgamma9/Vdelta2+ repertoires stayed stably polyclonal over time and infection. Malian donors came from one small rural village, predominantly one ethnic group.

TCRdb called clones anew from the multiplex PCR reads with CATT. The sample consists of approximately 26,000 gamma-chain clones, roughly 3.1% of them appearing once. The chain combines TRGV8 with TRGJ1 or TRGJ2. The J gene, absent from TCRdb, was called here by matching the DNA to germline. The sample consisted of gamma-delta T cells from blood. This TCR derives from a pool of human donors (malaria-infected and uninfected, not separated). This chain's CDR3 is CATWDNPPNWDYKKLF. The CDR3 DNA sequence: TGTGCCACCTGGGATAATCCCCCAAATTGGGATTATAAGAAACTCTTT.